This T cell receptor beta chain was sequenced during a study of T cell repertoires in ileal Crohn's disease. Study results and caveats: Within the first postoperative year, endoscopy came at median roughly 7.3 months. Sorted CD8 T cells held more high-frequency clones than CD4. All patients with clonality above 26.8% had endoscopic recurrence. Clonal expansions were more frequent in active smokers than non-smokers at surgery.

As regards this clone: Its antigen is still unknown. This specimen includes other DNA sequences encoding the same CDR3.

Clones were sequenced by immunoSEQ multiplex PCR, and TCRdb holds only the in-frame ones, with some missing. This sample has 2,000 to 2,500 clones, with 78% found just once. The time point here: neoterminal ileum biopsy at postoperative endoscopy, about 6 months after surgery. Germline V gene data show CDR1 as MNHEY and CDR2 as SMNVEV (reference sequence). The germline V and J ends were trimmed by 6 bases and 2 bases, with 11 bases remaining between them. The CDR3 length is 14 residues. The chain links TRBV27 to TRBJ2-1, with D possibly matching TRBD2 (6 bases). The sequenced material came from ileal tissue. This receptor was obtained from an adult with Crohn's disease. CDR3 region: CASSLGGPYNEQFF. CDR3 nucleotide sequence: TGTGCCAGCAGCCTCGGAGGGCCCTACAATGAGCAGTTCTTC.